This entry describes one T cell receptor beta chain. Its antigen target is currently unknown. It has no much larger one-base neighbor in the sample; base qualities were not kept. This entry comes from a study of T cell changes during pregnancy in multiple sclerosis (dated by TCRdb to the late 2010s). Broadly, across the study: The study examined how the T cell repertoire changed over the course of pregnancy in women with multiple sclerosis.

CDR1 is given as ENHRY and CDR2 as SYGVKD, both from the germline V gene. The CDR3 holds 15 amino acids from the cysteine to the phenylalanine. Left in the record is the CDR3 DNA by itself, 45 bases read in frame from the first base. Trimming removed 3 bases from V and 4 bases from J; the gene matches leave 5 bases unexplained. Preparation of the library involved the immunoSEQ multiplex PCR assay. Imported from immuneACCESS, the table was reduced by TCRdb to in-frame sequences with V and J called. These copies leave out some clones; in studies compared against another copy, an unresolved V gene accounts for under half, and the cause of the remainder is not known. The sample yields some 47,000 clones; around 89% were counted once. The top ten hold 5.5% to 6.5% of the sample.

This clonotype was sampled from a female donor in good health, enrolled as a control in a pregnancy study. The source was CD8+ T cells from peripheral blood mononuclear cells, collected after pregnancy. The V gene is TRBV10-3 and the J gene is TRBJ2-2; TRBD2 fits 7 bases in the junction. The CDR3 corresponds to CAISEQREGTGELFF. The nucleotides read TGTGCCATCAGTGAACAGCGGGAAGGCACCGGGGAGCTGTTTTTT.